This TCR beta chain was observed in a study of T-cell reconstitution after alpha-beta-depleted transplantation in children (dated by TCRdb to the mid-2010s). Background on the whole study: The study quantitatively tracked T-cell immune reconstitution after TCRalphabeta/CD19-depleted allogeneic hematopoietic cell transplantation in children using TCR repertoire profiling.

Findings and caveats that apply to the study as a whole: About two months after transplant, the apparently early recovery of alphabetaT-cell counts reportedly depended on just several hundred clones that had expanded rapidly and came from non-depleted graft cells. Over subsequent months, a decline in hyperexpanded clone frequencies was noted, and after one year, T-cell counts and TCRbeta diversity were mostly ascribed to newly produced T cells. In some patients, the high TCRbeta diversity seen at day 60 was put down to recipient T cells and intrathymic progenitors that had survived conditioning.

The sample's treatment or condition, from its label and the paper: allogeneic hematopoietic cell transplantation with graft depleted of TCRalphabeta T cells and CD19 B cells. The transplant recipients were children given TCRalphabeta/CD19-depleted allogeneic hematopoietic cell grafts. In its sample, this clonotype was seen a few times. The antigen it binds to is not known. No qualities accompany the bases; no much larger clone lies one base away. The library was prepared using PCR. The run used an Illumina HiSeq 2500. To normalize quantification of the TCRbeta repertoire, the TCR libraries were built with molecular barcoding that relied on unique molecular identifiers. TCRdb reworked the public reads: Q25 trimming with fastp, MiXCR clone assembly, productive beta chains retained. Rows with one shared CDR3 protein collapse into an entry with the most common genes and DNA. In this sample the table shows roughly 490,000 distinct CDR3 sequences, more than 9.5% of which occur a single time. The ten top clones hold around 15% of the sample.

CDR1 LNHDA and CDR2 SQIVND were looked up in the germline V gene (reference sequence). Deletion took 3 bases off V and 0 bases off J, with a span of 9 bases between the germline ends. The CDR3 contains 15 residues, cysteine and phenylalanine counted. Only CDR3 DNA is held: 45 bases, read in frame from base 1. The TCR was taken from a female patient aged 2 to 10 who had a stem cell transplant for aplastic anemia, so the T cells may come from the graft donor. Here the sequenced sample was PBMCs, mostly from graft donor cells, taken 180 days after TCRalphabeta/CD19-depleted stem cell transplant. Here the chain combines TRBV19 and TRBJ2-1; the D gene is perhaps TRBD2, from 6 matching bases. The CDR3 region reads CASSIASASYNEQFF. The nucleotide sequence reads TGTGCCAGTAGTATCGCTAGCGCCTCCTACAATGAGCAGTTCTTC.